These 16 T cell receptor beta chains share one sample of origin, sequenced in a study of STAT5B mutations in CD4+ large granular lymphocyte leukemia (dated by TCRdb to between 2022 and 2023). The library came from the immunoSEQ multiplex PCR assay. TCRdb retrieved this table from immuneACCESS and kept in-frame rearrangements only. Not all clones are present; in checked studies, unresolved V genes account for under half, and no reason is known for the remainder. The sample data list roughly 29,000 clones, and approximately 84% of these were observed just once. Together, the top ten hold less than 1.3% of the sample. The sequenced sample was CD4+ T cells from blood buffy coats. The receptors stem from a human donor in good health.

The chain employs TRBV7-9 and TRBJ2-3; D perhaps matches TRBD2 (7 bases). The CDR3 extends over 15 amino acids. Trimming took off 4 bases at V and 5 bases at J, with 16 bases between the two ends. Germline CDR1 and CDR2: SEHNR and FQNEAQ (reference sequence). Written as DNA, the CDR3 is TGTGCCAGCAGCTCCGAGGGGGGGCCGGGAGATACGCAGTATTTT. Protein sequence: CASSSEGGPGDTQYF.

This chain joins TRBV15 and TRBJ2-5; no reliable D call. Looked up from germline, CDR1 is LNHNV and CDR2 is YYDKDF (reference sequence). Trimming took 1 base from V and 4 from J, leaving 7 bases between them. The CDR3 sequence is 13 residues long. The DNA of the CDR3 is TGTGCCACCAGCAGAGGGATGGGAGAGACCCAGTACTTC. This codes for CATSRGMGETQYF.

A remark on this clone: The sample contains more than one DNA sequence encoding this CDR3. V and J are TRBV5-1 and TRBJ2-5; 7 bases map to TRBD1. The CDR3 sequence is 16 residues long. Germline-derived CDR1 and CDR2 are SGHRS and YFSETQ. J gave up 4 bases and V 0 bases, and 9 bases lay outside the gene matches. This CDR3 is CASSLAPTQGRETQYF. In nucleotides, the CDR3 is TGCGCCAGCAGCTTGGCCCCCACACAGGGGCGAGAGACCCAGTACTTC.

The chain employs TRBV7-2 and TRBJ1-1; 7 bases are shared with TRBD1. CDR3 length: 14 residues. V was pared by 5 bases and J by 4 bases, with 7 bases of the junction left unmatched. Germline loops: CDR1 SGHTA, CDR2 FQGNSA. CDR3 sequence (DNA): TGTGCCAGCAGCAACAGGGGTTATATCACTGAAGCTTTCTTT. It specifies CASSNRGYITEAFF.

This sequence joins TRBV14 and TRBJ2-2; 8 nucleotides line up with TRBD2. Germline CDR1 reads SGHDN; CDR2 reads FVKESK. V lost 8 bases, J lost 6 bases, and 8 bases stayed unmatched. This CDR3 region has 14 residues. The CDR3 here is CASQRGGYPGELFF. DNA of the CDR3: TGTGCCAGCCAGCGCGGGGGGTATCCCGGGGAGCTGTTTTTT.

This clone appeared once. The chain combines TRBV27 with TRBJ1-1, with TRBD1 matching 11 bases. The CDR3 covers 16 residues. The V gene's germline CDR1 is MNHEY and CDR2 SMNVEV (reference sequence). The junction had 1 base not matched to a gene; V was cut back by 1 base and J by 0 bases. The CDR3 is CASSLWTGGVNTEAFF. The CDR3 region has the DNA TGTGCCAGCAGTTTATGGACAGGGGGCGTGAACACTGAAGCTTTCTTT.

The chain recombines TRBV27 with TRBJ2-3, with D perhaps TRBD1 (6 bases). Germline CDR1 and CDR2: MNHEY and SMNVEV (reference sequence). Between the trimmed V and J ends, which lost 5 bases and 1 base, there was a span of 10 bases. CDR3 size: 14 residues. The CDR3 reads CASSTEGGTDTQYF. Written as DNA, the CDR3 is TGTGCCAGCAGTACAGAGGGGGGCACAGATACGCAGTATTTT.

The chain couples TRBV18 to TRBJ2-5; 10 positions match TRBD1. V was clipped by 3 bases and J by 4 bases; unmatched bases: 5. Germline V gene sequence: CDR1 KGHSH, CDR2 LQKENI. This CDR3 has 15 amino acids. This CDR3 reads CASSPGTGVAETQYF. CDR3 DNA sequence: TGTGCCAGCTCACCTGGGACAGGGGTAGCAGAGACCCAGTACTTC.

This chain links TRBV29-1 with TRBJ2-1, with 8 bases identical to TRBD2. Trimming at V came to 5 bases and at J to 7 bases, leaving 7 bases not matched to a gene. The CDR3 is 13 residues long. Germline V lookup: CDR1 SQVTM, CDR2 ANQGSEA. The CDR3 reads CSVREGWDNEQFF. The CDR3 DNA follows: TGCAGCGTTCGGGAGGGGTGGGATAATGAGCAGTTCTTC.

This chain links TRBV19 with TRBJ1-6; D possibly corresponds to TRBD1 (6 bases). The CDR3 extends over 14 amino acids. CDR1 and CDR2 (germline): LNHDA, SQIVND (reference sequence). Trimming removed 0 bases from V and 10 bases from J, with 10 bases in between. The CDR3 DNA reads as TGTGCCAGTAGTATAGATCACAGGGAATCACCCCTCCACTTT. Translation: CASSIDHRESPLHF.

J is TRBJ2-2 and V is TRBV30; TRBD1 agrees at 9 bases. This CDR3 is built from 14 residues. CDR1 GTSNPN and CDR2 SVGIG come from the germline V gene (reference sequence). V shed 3 bases, J shed 8 bases, and the junction held 7 bases outside the gene matches. CDR3 nucleotide sequence: TGTGCCTGGAGGGACAGGGGCGGGTGGGGGGAGCTGTTTTTT. Amino acids: CAWRDRGGWGELFF.

The V call is TRBV10-2, the J call TRBJ2-4; no reliable D call. Trimming stripped 3 bases from V and 0 bases from J, with 9 bases between. The CDR3 is 15 residues long. Germline assignment: CDR1 WSHSY and CDR2 SAAADI. In DNA form, the CDR3 reads TGCGCCAGCAGTGAATCTGGTATAGCCAAAAACATTCAGTACTTC. The encoded protein is CASSESGIAKNIQYF.

The gene calls are TRBV28 and TRBJ1-1; D is possibly TRBD1 (5 bases). The CDR3 loop spans 13 amino acids. V dropped 6 bases and J dropped 3 bases, with 11 bases sitting between them. Per germline, CDR1 MDHEN and CDR2 SYDVKM. For the CDR3, the DNA is TGTGCCAGCAGCACCGGACACTACACTGAAGCTTTCTTT. It yields the protein CASSTGHYTEAFF.

The chain is built from TRBV5-1 and TRBJ2-1, with 13 bases fitting TRBD2. Germline loops: CDR1 SGHRS, CDR2 YFSETQ. With 0 bases clipped from V and 8 bases from J, the junction kept 5 bases outside the gene matches. The CDR3 consists of 16 residues. The CDR3 spells CASSLAGTSGNDEQFF. CDR3 DNA sequence: TGCGCCAGCAGCTTGGCCGGGACTAGCGGGAACGATGAGCAGTTCTTC.

The CDR3 is CASRQGIYNEQFF. CDR3 bases: TGTGCCAGCCGACAGGGGATTTACAATGAGCAGTTCTTC. The rearrangement links TRBV5-4 to TRBJ2-1, with TRBD1 matching over 8 bases. The CDR3 length is 13 residues. With 7 bases clipped from V and 4 bases from J, the junction kept 4 bases outside the gene matches. Germline lookup yields CDR1 SGHNT and CDR2 YYREEE (reference sequence).

The rearrangement uses TRBV2 and TRBJ1-4, with a possible D match to TRBD1 (5 bases). The V end was cut by 6 bases, the J end by 8 bases, with 16 bases between. Germline lookup yields CDR1 SNHLY and CDR2 FYNNEI. This CDR3 comprises 14 residues. CDR3 in amino acids: CASRGDGVNEKLFF. CDR3 sequence (DNA): TGTGCCAGCAGAGGGGACGGGGTGAACGAAAAACTGTTTTTT.